The 31 T cell receptor beta chains below all came from one sample that was sequenced in a study of shared clonotypes between healthy human individuals. The method was immunoSEQ multiplex PCR; TCRdb's version includes in-frame clones alone and lacks a portion of them. Of about 480,000 clones in the sample, over 75% were seen once. The sequencing input was PBMCs. The source is a woman aged 40 to 50 in good health. Some clones in this sample may be carry-over from other donors' samples.

V usage is TRBV4-1 and J usage is TRBJ2-3; D may be TRBD2 (6 bases). V gave up 4 bases and J gave up 1 base, with 15 bases separating them. Germline loops: CDR1 MGHRA, CDR2 YSYEKL. The CDR3 is made up of 16 amino acids. For the CDR3, the DNA is TGCGCCAGCAGCCTCATGCCGGGAGAAGGCACAGATACGCAGTATTTT. This translates into CASSLMPGEGTDTQYF.

V and J are TRBV5-5 and TRBJ2-1; D ambiguous. CDR1 SGHKS and CDR2 YYEKEE come from the germline V gene (reference sequence). V gave up 1 base and J gave up 0 bases, with 8 bases separating them. There are 15 residues in the CDR3. The CDR3 nucleotides read TGTGCCAGCAGCTTGTGGCAGAGCTCCTACAATGAGCAGTTCTTC. This codes for CASSLWQSSYNEQFF.

V is TRBV5-5 and J is TRBJ1-3; 9 bases agree with TRBD1. The germline V gene encodes CDR1 SGHKS and CDR2 YYEKEE (reference sequence). Trimming cost V 4 bases and J 4 bases; bases outside gene matches: 12. The CDR3 extends over 17 amino acids. In DNA form, the CDR3 reads TGTGCCAGCAGCCACCGGGACAGGGTGGAATCCGGAAACACCATATATTTT. Residues: CASSHRDRVESGNTIYF.

This chain uses TRBV2 with TRBJ1-2; the D is unclear. The CDR3 has 11 residues. Deletions cut 3 bases from V and 6 bases from J, with 5 bases between. In germline, CDR1 is SNHLY, CDR2 FYNNEI. For the CDR3, the DNA is TGTGCCAGCAGTGAGGTAGATGGCTACACCTTC. It is translated as CASSEVDGYTF.

The V call is TRBV9, the J call TRBJ2-1, with 11 bases identical to TRBD2. Per the germline V gene, CDR1 is SGDLS and CDR2 is YYNGEE. The CDR3 is made up of 19 amino acids. V was pared by 0 bases and J by 6 bases, with 14 bases of the junction left unmatched. CDR3 in amino acids: CASSVAVLAGGLAGNEQFF. As DNA, the CDR3 is TGTGCCAGCAGCGTAGCTGTTCTAGCGGGAGGCCTTGCGGGCAATGAGCAGTTCTTC.

This clone has a handful of counts. This rearrangement joins TRBV15 to TRBJ1-2; 9 bases match TRBD1. Per germline, CDR1 LNHNV and CDR2 YYDKDF (reference sequence). The CDR3 spans 14 residues. J lost 7 bases, V lost 0 bases, and 3 bases had no gene match. CDR3 in amino acids: CATSRDRDRAGYTF. In nucleotides, the CDR3 is TGTGCCACCAGCAGAGATCGGGACAGGGCTGGCTACACCTTC.

The chain has TRBV6-6 and TRBJ1-5; D unclear. Germline CDR1 reads MNHNY; CDR2 reads SVGAGI (reference sequence). Between the trimmed V and J ends, which lost 5 bases and 4 bases, there was a span of 9 bases. The CDR3 sequence is 13 residues long. CDR3 in amino acids: CASSATENQPQHF. In DNA form, the CDR3 reads TGTGCCAGCAGTGCTACCGAGAATCAGCCCCAGCATTTT.

This clone was picked up a small number of times. The V gene is TRBV7-9, the J gene TRBJ1-1; D is possibly TRBD1 (6 bases). V was pared by 3 bases and J by 1 base, with 9 bases between. The CDR3 spans 14 residues. From germline, CDR1 is SEHNR and CDR2 FQNEAQ (reference sequence). CDR3: CASSLTGQNTEAFF. CDR3 in DNA: TGTGCCAGCAGCTTGACAGGCCAGAACACTGAAGCTTTCTTT.

The V gene is TRBV5-8, the J gene TRBJ2-7, with 10 bases lining up with TRBD1. V was pared by 4 bases and J by 6 bases, with 10 bases of the junction left unmatched. The CDR3 spans 15 residues. Germline CDR1 and CDR2: SGHTS and YDEGEE. CDR3 nucleotides: TGTGCCAGCAGCCCGCAGACAGGGGGCGGTTTCGAGCAGTACTTC. It codes for CASSPQTGGGFEQYF.

The chain combines TRBV27 with TRBJ2-6; 8 nucleotides line up with TRBD2. Per the germline V gene, CDR1 is MNHEY and CDR2 is SMNVEV (reference sequence). This CDR3 region has 14 residues. V shed 7 bases and J 1 base; nucleotides not matched to a gene: 0. CDR3 region: CASTGGSGANVLTF. CDR3 coding DNA: TGTGCCAGCACGGGGGGGTCTGGGGCCAACGTCCTGACTTTC.

The chain employs TRBV27 and TRBJ1-4, with TRBD1 matching 8 bases. The CDR3 consists of 17 residues. V trimming: 5 bases; J trimming: 0 bases; junction bases outside the gene matches: 8. From germline, CDR1 is MNHEY and CDR2 SMNVEV (reference sequence). CDR3 bases: TGTGCCAGCAGTAGGACAGGGTTTTCTGCAACTAATGAAAAACTGTTTTTT. Translated: CASSRTGFSATNEKLFF.

V usage is TRBV28 and J usage is TRBJ1-4; D unclear. V gave up 4 bases and J gave up 10 bases, with 13 bases separating them. CDR1 is MDHEN and CDR2 is SYDVKM in the germline V gene. The CDR3 extends over 13 amino acids. The CDR3 is CASSSRSPGKLFF. The CDR3 DNA reads as TGTGCCAGCAGTTCCCGGTCCCCCGGAAAACTGTTTTTT.

This clone was seen once. V and J are TRBV27 and TRBJ1-2, with 8 nucleotides matching TRBD1. The CDR3 extends over 15 amino acids. V dropped 1 base and J dropped 4; count of bases not matched to a gene: 5. CDR1 MNHEY and CDR2 SMNVEV come from the germline V gene (reference sequence). CDR3 in DNA: TGTGCCAGCAGTTTATTTCAGGGGGCGAGCTATGGCTACACCTTC. This codes for CASSLFQGASYGYTF.

There are a few counts of this clone. The V and J genes are TRBV19 and TRBJ1-1; no reliable D call. Per germline, CDR1 LNHDA and CDR2 SQIVND (reference sequence). The V end lost 3 bases, the J end lost 1 base, and 6 bases lay between the germline ends. The CDR3 is 13 residues long. The CDR3 loop is CASSIQQNTEAFF. The DNA for the CDR3 is TGTGCCAGTAGTATCCAGCAGAACACTGAAGCTTTCTTT. Together with reference TRBV19 and TRBJ1-1, the CDR3 gives the full variable domain: DGGITQSPKYLFRKEGQNVTLSCEQNLNHDAMYWYRQDPGQGLRLIYYSQIVNDFQKGDIAEGYSVSREKKESFPLTVTSAQKNPTAFYLCASSIQQNTEAFFGQGTRLTVV.

The V and J genes are TRBV7-9 and TRBJ1-5; 7 bases map to TRBD1. This CDR3 has 15 amino acids. The trim removed 3 bases at V and 6 bases at J, leaving 8 bases unmatched. CDR1 is SEHNR and CDR2 is FQNEAQ in the germline V gene (reference sequence). CDR3: CASSFQGGTGQPQHF. The CDR3 bases are TGTGCCAGCAGCTTTCAGGGGGGGACCGGTCAGCCCCAGCATTTT.

V gene TRBV15 combines with J gene TRBJ2-2, with 9 bases lining up with TRBD2. The CDR3 totals 15 residues. V trimming: 3 bases; J trimming: 6 bases; junction bases outside the gene matches: 5. Germline lookup yields CDR1 LNHNV and CDR2 YYDKDF (reference sequence). The CDR3 DNA reads as TGTGCCACCAGCAGCTGGCGGGAGGGCCCCGGGGAGCTGTTTTTT. It yields the protein CATSSWREGPGELFF. The whole variable domain, filled in from reference TRBV15 and TRBJ2-2, reads DAMVIQNPRYQVTQFGKPVTLSCSQTLNHNVMYWYQQKSSQAPKLLFHYYDKDFNNEADTPDNFQSRRPNTSFCFLDIRSPGLGDTAMYLCATSSWREGPGELFFGEGSRLTVL.

The chain has TRBV29-1 and TRBJ2-5; the match to TRBD2 covers 15 bases. The J call may not be correct, given that the DNA end is closer to TRBJ2-7. Germline V lookup: CDR1 SQVTM, CDR2 ANQGSEA. The CDR3 length is 13 residues. CDR3 in amino acids: CSVRTSGRVEQYF. Written as DNA, the CDR3 is TGCAGCGTTCGGACTAGCGGGAGGGTCGAGCAGTACTTC.

The chain recombines TRBV18 with TRBJ1-2; D remains unclear. The CDR3 is 13 amino acids. Per germline, CDR1 KGHSH and CDR2 LQKENI. V was pared by 3 bases and J by 3 bases, with 8 bases between. The CDR3 spells CASSPWEDYGYTF. In DNA form, the CDR3 reads TGTGCCAGCTCACCCTGGGAGGACTATGGCTACACCTTC.

This chain links TRBV27 with TRBJ2-3, with 13 nucleotides matching TRBD2. The germline V gene has CDR1 MNHEY and CDR2 SMNVEV (reference sequence). With V trimmed by 4 bases and J by 1 base, 17 bases remained unmatched. The CDR3 has 21 amino acids. CDR3 protein: CASSSPRLAGGSLQGTDTQYF. The CDR3 DNA follows: TGTGCCAGCAGTTCACCCCGACTAGCGGGAGGCTCCCTCCAGGGCACAGATACGCAGTATTTT.

This clone showed up just once. The gene calls are TRBV5-6 and TRBJ2-1; TRBD2 agrees at 8 bases. The CDR3 is made up of 17 amino acids. Germline-derived CDR1 and CDR2 are SGHDT and YYEEEE. V was clipped by 1 base and J by 0 bases; unmatched bases: 6. The CDR3: CASSLSAGGFSYNEQFF. In nucleotides, the CDR3 is TGTGCCAGCAGCTTGTCGGCGGGAGGTTTCTCCTACAATGAGCAGTTCTTC.

The gene calls are TRBV6-6 and TRBJ1-4; D call uncertain. This CDR3 is 13 amino acids long. The germline V and J ends were trimmed by 4 bases and 7 bases, with 10 bases remaining between them. Germline V gene sequence: CDR1 MNHNY, CDR2 SVGAGI (reference sequence). CDR3 in amino acids: CASSLTDTEKLFF. The CDR3 region has the DNA TGTGCCAGCAGTTTAACAGACACTGAAAAACTGTTTTTT.

The V gene is TRBV5-1, the J gene TRBJ2-5; D may correspond to TRBD1 or TRBD2 (5 bases each). In germline, CDR1 is SGHRS, CDR2 YFSETQ. This CDR3 comprises 17 residues. Between the trimmed V and J ends, which lost 4 bases and 5 bases, there was a span of 24 bases. The CDR3 region has the DNA TGCGCCAGCAGCGCCGGGACCCACACCCTTAGGTGGGAGACCCAGTACTTC. It translates to CASSAGTHTLRWETQYF.

The chain couples TRBV2 to TRBJ1-5; D unclear. Trimming removed 6 bases from V and 0 bases from J, with 9 bases in between. In germline, CDR1 is SNHLY, CDR2 FYNNEI. The CDR3 totals 14 residues. The CDR3 reads CASSREYSNQPQHF. The DNA for the CDR3 is TGTGCCAGCAGCCGAGAATATAGCAATCAGCCCCAGCATTTT.

The chain employs TRBV18 and TRBJ2-7; D is uncertain. The V end lost 3 bases, the J end lost 3 bases, and 9 bases lay between the germline ends. Germline CDR1 KGHSH, CDR2 LQKENI. The CDR3 totals 13 residues. The CDR3 nucleotides read TGTGCCAGCTCACCGGGCAGCCGCTACGAGCAGTACTTC. As protein: CASSPGSRYEQYF.

The genes are TRBV5-1 and TRBJ1-4, with D possibly matching TRBD1 (6 bases). Germline values: CDR1 SGHRS, CDR2 YFSETQ. This CDR3 is built from 15 residues. Trimming left V 4 bases short and J 3 bases short, with 13 bases between. CDR3 loop: CASSRGAAANEKLFF. In nucleotides, the CDR3 is TGCGCCAGCAGCAGGGGGGCCGCGGCTAATGAAAAACTGTTTTTT.

Notes on this clone: A much larger clone sits a single nucleotide away, making a read error possible. The sample contains more than one DNA sequence encoding this CDR3. The V gene is TRBV7-2, the J gene TRBJ2-3; no firm D call. Germline loops: CDR1 SGHTA, CDR2 FQGNSA. With 0 bases removed from V and 6 bases from J, the gap between germline ends came to 1 base. The CDR3 has 11 amino acids. This CDR3 reads CASSLADTQYF. Here the CDR3 DNA reads TGTGCCAGCAGCTTAGCGGATACGCAGTATTTT.

The sample holds one count of this clone. V gene TRBV30 combines with J gene TRBJ2-2; 11 positions agree with TRBD2. The CDR3 is 15 residues long. Trimming cost V 2 bases and J 6 bases; bases outside gene matches: 5. Germline V gene sequence: CDR1 GTSNPN, CDR2 SVGIG (reference sequence). CDR3 sequence reads: CAWSLLAGESGELFF. CDR3 in DNA: TGTGCCTGGAGTTTACTAGCGGGAGAGTCCGGGGAGCTGTTTTTT. The whole variable domain, remainder taken from reference TRBV30 and TRBJ2-2, is SQTIHQWPATLVQPVGSPLSLECTVEGTSNPNLYWYRQAAGRGLQLLFYSVGIGQISSEVPQNLSASRPQDRQFILSSKKLLLSDSGFYLCAWSLLAGESGELFFGEGSRLTVL.

This clone was recorded a few times. This sequence joins TRBV25-1 and TRBJ2-1; a weak D match, TRBD2 (6 bases). Germline V lookup: CDR1 MGHDK, CDR2 SYGVNS. CDR3 length equals 15 residues. Trimming took off 4 bases at V and 8 bases at J, with 18 bases between the two ends. CDR3 residues: CASSGGLGREYEQFF. Written as DNA, the CDR3 is TGTGCCAGCAGTGGTGGATTAGGGCGGGAATATGAGCAGTTCTTC.

The chain is built from TRBV6-1 and TRBJ2-5, with unresolved D. CDR3 length: 14 residues. The germline V gene encodes CDR1 MNHNS and CDR2 SASEGT. With 7 bases removed from V and 6 bases from J, the gap between germline ends came to 18 bases. CDR3 sequence reads: CASNIESGSQTQYF. The CDR3 DNA reads as TGTGCCAGCAACATCGAATCAGGTTCCCAGACCCAGTACTTC.

V usage is TRBV4-2 and J usage is TRBJ2-5; D is possibly TRBD1 or TRBD2 (5 bases each). This CDR3 spans 15 amino acids. Germline V lookup: CDR1 LGHNA, CDR2 YNFKEQ. V lost 0 bases, J lost 2 bases, and 10 bases lay in between. CDR3 loop: CASSQDKGRQETQYF. CDR3 sequence (DNA): TGTGCCAGCAGCCAAGATAAGGGACGTCAAGAGACCCAGTACTTC.

This chain uses TRBV5-1 with TRBJ1-2; 8 nucleotides agree with TRBD1. Germline V gene lookup returns CDR1 SGHRS and CDR2 YFSETQ. The junction had 5 bases not matched to a gene; V was cut back by 7 bases and J by 6 bases. CDR3 length: 12 amino acids. The CDR3 DNA reads TGCGCCAGCGGAGAGACAGGGGATGGCTACACCTTC. This sequence encodes CASGETGDGYTF.